The rows below give T cell receptor beta chains drawn from one sample of a study of cytomegalovirus exposure and HLA in healthy donors. Repertoires were generated with immunoSEQ multiplex PCR, while TCRdb's copy carries only in-frame clones and drops some. The data hold 270,000 or so clones, with about nine tenths observed a single time. The sample comprised PBMCs. The receptors were gathered from a girl aged 2-10 years in good health and CMV-seronegative. Each CDR3 is given with its conserved first and last residue. D genes are given only for firm matches. Only part of the rows carry a size: once, few, many, or a class if the clone is expanded.

d_gene	v_gene	j_gene	abundance	len	CDR3nt	CDR3aa
TRBD1	TRBV7-6	TRBJ1-1	once	13	TGTGCCAGCAGCTCGGACAGGGGGACTGAAGCTTTCTTT	CASSSDRGTEAFF
TRBD1	TRBV10-3	TRBJ2-7	-	14	TGTGCCATCACTTCCGGGGCCACAGGGGGGGAGCAGTACTTC	CAITSGATGGEQYF
TRBD2	TRBV6-1	TRBJ2-7	-	15	TGTGCCAGCAGCCTACTACTAGCGGAGTCCTACGAGCAGTACTTC	CASSLLLAESYEQYF
-	TRBV7-3	TRBJ1-1	-	13	TGTGCCAGCAGCTTCGGGGGGAGCGCTGAAGCTTTCTTT	CASSFGGSAEAFF
-	TRBV7-9	TRBJ1-1	-	13	TGTGCCAGCAGGGTCACGGGGAACACTGAAGCTTTCTTT	CASRVTGNTEAFF
-	TRBV11-2	TRBJ2-5	-	11	TGTGCCAGCAGCTTAAACGGGACCCAGTACTTC	CASSLNGTQYF
TRBD1	TRBV15	TRBJ1-1	-	16	TGTGCCACCAGCAGAGAAGGGGGCAGTTTGGGGACTGAAGCTTTCTTT	CATSREGGSLGTEAFF
-	TRBV7-9	TRBJ2-1	-	15	TGTGCCAGCAGCTTTAGTGACTCCTCCTACAATGAGCAGTTCTTC	CASSFSDSSYNEQFF
TRBD1	TRBV9	TRBJ2-7	-	15	TGTGCCAGCAGCGCGACAGGGCCGTTTTCCTACGAGCAGTACTTC	CASSATGPFSYEQYF
-	TRBV28	TRBJ2-3	-	15	TGTGCCAGCAGTTCCCGGGACACGTTAGGGGATACGCAGTATTTT	CASSSRDTLGDTQYF
TRBD1	TRBV9	TRBJ1-1	once	16	TGTGCCAGCAGCGCCCCAGGGGGTCTTATGAACACTGAAGCTTTCTTT	CASSAPGGLMNTEAFF
-	TRBV5-1	TRBJ1-3	once	15	TGCGCCAGCAGCTTGGATCACAGCTCTGGAAACACCATATATTTT	CASSLDHSSGNTIYF
-	TRBV6-5	TRBJ1-5	-	14	TGTGCCAGCAGTCGTACAGGGAGCAATCAGCCCCAGCATTTT	CASSRTGSNQPQHF
TRBD2	TRBV30	TRBJ2-2	-	14	TGTGCCTGGAGTAGCGGGGGGGCCGCCGGGGAGCTGTTTTTT	CAWSSGGAAGELFF
-	TRBV9	TRBJ1-1	-	12	TGTGCCAGCAGCCCCACAGGGAGGGGAGCTTTCTTT	CASSPTGRGAFF
TRBD1	TRBV6-6	TRBJ1-4	-	16	TGTGCCAGCAGTCCAACCGGGACAGGGGAAAATGAAAAACTGTTTTTT	CASSPTGTGENEKLFF
-	TRBV6-1	TRBJ1-6	-	19	TGTGCCAGCAGTGATACGGGGACAAGCTCTAACTCCTATAATTCACCCCTCCACTTT	CASSDTGTSSNSYNSPLHF
TRBD1	TRBV6-4	TRBJ1-1	-	13	TGTGCCAGCAGGGCGACAGGGGGCACTGAAGCTTTCTTT	CASRATGGTEAFF
TRBD1	TRBV7-7	TRBJ1-1	-	15	TGTGCTAGCACCTTTAGGGGACAGAGTAACACTGAAGCTTTCTTT	CASTFRGQSNTEAFF
-	TRBV27	TRBJ2-7	-	15	TGTGCCAGCAGTTTAGGGTACGACAGACCCCTGGAGCAGTACTTC	CASSLGYDRPLEQYF
-	TRBV30	TRBJ1-3	-	13	TGTGCCTGGAGTGTGGGGACAGGAAACACCATATATTTT	CAWSVGTGNTIYF
-	TRBV7-9	TRBJ1-5	once	13	TGTGCCAGCAGCCCGCAAGGGGGTCAGCCCCAGCATTTT	CASSPQGGQPQHF
-	TRBV5-8	TRBJ1-5	-	13	TGTGCCAGCAGCTTGCAGGGGCAGCAGCCCCAGCATTTT	CASSLQGQQPQHF
TRBD2	TRBV18	TRBJ2-1	-	16	TGTGCCAGCTCACCCACCGGGACTAGCGCCTACAATGAGCAGTTCTTC	CASSPTGTSAYNEQFF
-	TRBV9	TRBJ1-1	-	12	TGTGCCAGCAGCCCCCGTGGAGATGAAGCTTTCTTT	CASSPRGDEAFF
-	TRBV5-1	TRBJ1-2	-	14	TGCGCCAGCAGCTTGGACAGGGAGGGGAATGGCTACACCTTC	CASSLDREGNGYTF
TRBD2	TRBV5-4	TRBJ2-3	-	19	TGTGCCAGCAGCTCGTCGAGCGGGGTAGTCGGGTTGGGCACAGATACGCAGTATTTT	CASSSSSGVVGLGTDTQYF
TRBD1	TRBV4-1	TRBJ2-5	once	16	TGCGCCAGCAGCGCTGGACAGGGAGCTGGGCAAGAGACCCAGTACTTC	CASSAGQGAGQETQYF
TRBD1	TRBV5-1	TRBJ1-6	-	13	TGCGCCAGTACAGGGACAGGGAATTCACCCCTCCACTTT	CASTGTGNSPLHF
-	TRBV5-1	TRBJ2-6	-	17	TGCGCCAGCAGCTTGGGGCAGGGTAGCTCTGGGGCCAACGTCCTGACTTTC	CASSLGQGSSGANVLTF
TRBD2	TRBV5-1	TRBJ2-3	-	21	TGCGCCAGCAGCTTCCCTTCGACTAGCGGGAGGGCGAGGTCCGGTACAGATACGCAGTATTTT	CASSFPSTSGRARSGTDTQYF
-	TRBV4-2	TRBJ1-2	few	14	TGTGCCAGCAGCTCAGAAATAGGGGACTATGGCTACACCTTC	CASSSEIGDYGYTF
-	TRBV30	TRBJ1-2	-	9	TGTGCCTGGGGAGGGGGCTACACCTTC	CAWGGGYTF
TRBD1	TRBV5-1	TRBJ2-6	once	18	TGCGCCAGCAGCTTGCTGGGACAGGGGGGAGCTGGGGCCAACGTCCTGACTTTC	CASSLLGQGGAGANVLTF
-	TRBV7-3	TRBJ2-5	-	15	TGTGCCAGCAGCTCCATGACTGGAGTTGGGGAGACCCAGTACTTC	CASSSMTGVGETQYF
TRBD1	TRBV4-2	TRBJ2-6	-	18	TGTGCCAGCAGCCAACCGGGGACAGGGGGTACAGGGGCCAACGTCCTGACTTTC	CASSQPGTGGTGANVLTF
TRBD1	TRBV19	TRBJ1-2	-	15	TGTGCCAGTAGTATTGAACAGGGGTCCCCATATGGCTACACCTTC	CASSIEQGSPYGYTF
TRBD2	TRBV27	TRBJ2-1	once	17	TGTGCCAGCAGTTTACTAGCGGGAGTGGCGTCCTACAATGAGCAGTTCTTC	CASSLLAGVASYNEQFF
TRBD1	TRBV18	TRBJ2-6	-	18	TGTGCCAGCTCACCTCGGGACAGCGCGATCTCTGGGGCCAACGTCCTGACTTTC	CASSPRDSAISGANVLTF
TRBD1	TRBV28	TRBJ1-5	-	16	TGTGCCAGCAGTTCCTGGACAGGTTTTTCCAATCAGCCCCAGCATTTT	CASSSWTGFSNQPQHF
TRBD2	TRBV27	TRBJ2-5	-	16	TGTGCCAGCAGTCGCTGGCCGGGACTAGCTCAAGAGACCCAGTACTTC	CASSRWPGLAQETQYF
-	TRBV6-1	TRBJ1-4	-	15	TGTGCCAGCAGAGACCTACAGGGCCCGATTGAAAAACTGTTTTTT	CASRDLQGPIEKLFF
-	TRBV7-5	TRBJ1-1	-	16	TGTGCCAGAAGCTCGAGACAGGGGCAGATGAACACTGAAGCTTTCTTT	CARSSRQGQMNTEAFF
TRBD1	TRBV7-6	TRBJ2-7	-	14	TGTGCCAGCAGCCCGGGACAGGGGGTAGGGGAGCAGTACTTC	CASSPGQGVGEQYF
-	TRBV7-3	TRBJ2-2	-	15	TGTGCCAGCAGCCGGGGGGCCGGGTCCCCCGGGGAGCTGTTTTTT	CASSRGAGSPGELFF
TRBD2	TRBV11-3	TRBJ2-3	-	16	TGTGCCAGCAGCTTAGGAGGCGGGGGGGCCGCAGATACGCAGTATTTT	CASSLGGGGAADTQYF
TRBD1	TRBV5-8	TRBJ2-7	-	15	TGTGCCCAGGGGGCCTGGGCGGGATGGGCCTACGAGCAGTACTTC	CAQGAWAGWAYEQYF
TRBD1	TRBV5-1	TRBJ2-7	-	14	TGCGCCAGCAGCCTCCGGACAGGTTTCTACGAGCAGTACTTC	CASSLRTGFYEQYF
TRBD2	TRBV7-9	TRBJ2-7	-	17	TGTGCCAGCAGCGAAAAAGGGACTATCGGAAGAGCCTACGAGCAGTACTTC	CASSEKGTIGRAYEQYF